The rows below give T cell receptor beta chains drawn from one sample of a study of T cell responses to AZD1222 COVID-19 vaccine. Sequencing was performed with immunoSEQ multiplex PCR; in TCRdb, only in-frame clones are kept and a portion is missing. This repertoire shows more than 70,000 clones, about 85% found once; its top ten account for about 13%. This sample comprised peripheral blood, obtained on day 0 of AZD1222 vaccination. The source is an adult in good health. The CDR3 runs from the conserved cysteine through the conserved F or W. The D gene is left open where the match is weak. Not every row has a clone size; where given, it reads once, few, many or a size class.

-	15	TRBV7-2	TRBJ1-2	TRBD1	CASSLIGQGAYGYTF	TGTGCCAGCAGCTTAATTGGACAGGGGGCCTATGGCTACACCTTC
-	15	TRBV4-3	TRBJ2-1	-	CASSQVLATYNEQFF	TGCGCCAGCAGCCAAGTGCTGGCAACATACAATGAGCAGTTCTTC
-	14	TRBV20-1	TRBJ1-1	-	CSASNPGTNTEAFF	TGCAGTGCTAGTAACCCGGGAACGAACACTGAAGCTTTCTTT
-	14	TRBV5-6	TRBJ1-6	TRBD1	CASSLVQGGSPLHF	TGTGCCAGCAGCTTGGTACAGGGGGGGTCACCCCTCCACTTT
-	17	TRBV10-1	TRBJ2-2	TRBD1	CASKFHRGRIGTGELFF	TGCGCCAGCAAATTTCACAGGGGGCGAATTGGCACCGGGGAGCTGTTTTTT
-	15	TRBV5-1	TRBJ2-3	-	CASSLGQISTDTQYF	TGCGCCAGCAGCTTGGGACAGATTAGCACAGATACGCAGTATTTT
-	16	TRBV7-8	TRBJ1-2	-	CASSLGVSFLGYGYTF	TGTGCCAGCAGCTTAGGGGTTAGTTTCTTGGGTTATGGCTACACCTTC
-	15	TRBV5-4	TRBJ1-4	-	CASSLDGRGNEKLFF	TGTGCCAGCAGCTTGGATGGCAGGGGTAATGAAAAACTGTTTTTT
-	16	TRBV4-1	TRBJ2-1	-	CASSQDHRAVYNEQFF	TGCGCCAGCAGCCAAGATCACAGGGCGGTGTACAATGAGCAGTTCTTC
-	14	TRBV29-1	TRBJ2-7	TRBD1	CSVGGQGAQYEQYF	TGCAGCGTAGGGGGACAGGGGGCGCAGTACGAGCAGTACTTC
once	18	TRBV7-6	TRBJ2-5	TRBD2	CASSLFAPSGGGQETQYF	TGTGCCAGCAGCTTATTCGCGCCTAGCGGGGGGGGTCAAGAGACCCAGTACTTC
-	14	TRBV5-6	TRBJ1-2	TRBD1	CASSPRQGAYGYTF	TGTGCCAGCAGCCCACGACAGGGGGCCTATGGCTACACCTTC
-	13	TRBV12-3/TRBV12-4	TRBJ2-1	-	CASSLLALDEQFF	TGTGCCAGCAGTTTACTAGCGTTAGATGAGCAGTTCTTC
once	15	TRBV6-5	TRBJ1-6	-	CASTLLRGGNSPLHF	TGTGCCAGCACCTTACTCAGGGGCGGGAATTCACCCCTCCACTTT
-	15	TRBV5-1	TRBJ1-5	-	CASSVSDSKNQPQHF	TGCGCCAGCAGCGTATCGGACAGCAAGAATCAGCCCCAGCATTTT
few	13	TRBV7-2	TRBJ1-5	-	CASSSGLRQPQHF	TGTGCCAGCAGCTCAGGGTTACGGCAGCCCCAGCATTTT
-	15	TRBV6-5	TRBJ1-3	TRBD1	CASSYNRGAGNTIYF	TGTGCCAGCAGTTATAACAGGGGTGCTGGAAACACCATATATTTT
-	12	TRBV5-1	TRBJ2-7	TRBD1	CASSWDRDEQYF	TGCGCCAGCAGCTGGGACAGGGACGAGCAGTACTTC
-	12	TRBV2	TRBJ2-5	TRBD2	CASSSGEETQYF	TGTGCCAGCAGTAGCGGGGAAGAGACCCAGTACTTC
few	17	TRBV10-2	TRBJ2-1	TRBD2	CASSESGASGPYNEQFF	TGCGCCAGCAGTGAATCCGGGGCTAGCGGGCCCTACAATGAGCAGTTCTTC
once	13	TRBV30	TRBJ2-2	-	CAWSVRNTGELFF	TGTGCCTGGAGTGTACGTAACACCGGGGAGCTGTTTTTT
once	13	TRBV7-9	TRBJ1-2	-	CASSLVAWDGYTF	TGTGCCAGCAGCTTAGTGGCCTGGGATGGCTACACCTTC
-	20	TRBV5-8	TRBJ2-5	TRBD2	CASSLAGYGSGGPYQETQYF	TGTGCCAGCAGCTTGGCCGGGTACGGTAGCGGGGGCCCGTACCAAGAGACCCAGTACTTC
once	14	TRBV6-5	TRBJ2-5	-	CASFERGQGETQYF	TGTGCCAGCTTCGAAAGGGGCCAGGGAGAGACCCAGTACTTC
-	12	TRBV6-5	TRBJ1-1	-	CASTRPREEAFF	TGTGCCAGCACCCGTCCCCGGGAGGAAGCTTTCTTT
-	15	TRBV6-5	TRBJ2-7	TRBD1	CASSHRDRGPVEQYF	TGTGCCAGCAGCCACCGGGACAGGGGGCCGGTCGAGCAGTACTTC
-	14	TRBV2	TRBJ1-6	-	CASSERVTDSPLHF	TGTGCCAGCAGTGAGAGGGTAACCGATTCACCCCTCCACTTT
-	13	TRBV11-1	TRBJ1-3	-	CASSTDRGNTIYF	TGTGCCAGCAGTACAGACAGAGGCAACACCATATATTTT
-	16	TRBV5-1	TRBJ1-4	-	CASSLGYTATNEKLFF	TGCGCCAGCAGCTTGGGGTACACCGCAACTAATGAAAAACTGTTTTTT
-	14	TRBV5-5	TRBJ2-2	-	CASSSTEYTGELFF	TGTGCCAGCAGCTCCACCGAGTACACCGGGGAGCTGTTTTTT
-	11	TRBV29-1	TRBJ2-7	-	CSGVGVNEQYF	TGCAGCGGAGTAGGGGTCAACGAGCAGTACTTC
-	16	TRBV27	TRBJ2-7	-	CASRIRVGRESYEQYF	TGTGCCAGCAGGATTCGGGTGGGCAGGGAGTCCTACGAGCAGTACTTC
-	15	TRBV7-2	TRBJ1-2	TRBD1	CASSLGDTGVRGYTF	TGTGCCAGCAGCTTAGGGGACACAGGGGTTCGGGGCTACACCTTC
-	14	TRBV4-1	TRBJ1-5	-	CASSQAEWDQPQHF	TGCGCCAGCAGCCAAGCTGAGTGGGATCAGCCCCAGCATTTT
-	14	TRBV11-3	TRBJ2-7	-	CASSRGGGAYEQYF	TGTGCCAGCAGCCGAGGGGGTGGTGCCTACGAGCAGTACTTC
once	14	TRBV15	TRBJ1-1	TRBD1	CATSSRQGNTEAFF	TGTGCCACCAGCAGCCGACAGGGGAACACTGAAGCTTTCTTT
-	19	TRBV21-1	TRBJ1-5	-	CASSKGIGKGSYSNQPQHF	TGTGCCAGCAGCAAAGGGATCGGTAAAGGGTCCTATAGCAATCAGCCCCAGCATTTT
once	14	TRBV6-5	TRBJ1-5	-	CASSGGRRDQPQHF	TGTGCCAGCAGCGGGGGGAGGAGGGATCAGCCCCAGCATTTT
-	16	TRBV24-1	TRBJ2-3	TRBD1	CATSGVGTGGADTQYF	TGTGCCACCAGTGGGGTCGGGACAGGGGGAGCAGATACGCAGTATTTT
once	17	TRBV4-2	TRBJ1-2	TRBD1	CASSQEGQGIKLYGYTF	TGTGCCAGCAGCCAAGAGGGACAGGGGATAAAACTCTATGGCTACACCTTC
-	16	TRBV11-2	TRBJ2-1	-	CASSLRRTARGNEQFF	TGTGCCAGCAGCCTACGCCGCACGGCCAGGGGTAATGAGCAGTTCTTC
-	13	TRBV2	TRBJ1-1	-	CASRVDGNTEAFF	TGTGCCAGCAGGGTGGACGGGAACACTGAAGCTTTCTTT
-	13	TRBV5-1	TRBJ1-1	-	CASSLSLGTEAFF	TGCGCCAGCAGCCTCTCATTGGGCACTGAAGCTTTCTTT
-	16	TRBV3-1/TRBV3-2	TRBJ2-2	-	CASSPNRRGITGELFF	TGTGCCAGCAGCCCAAATAGGCGGGGTATAACCGGGGAGCTGTTTTTT
-	15	TRBV6-5	TRBJ1-6	-	CASSYDMRNNSPLHF	TGTGCCAGCAGTTATGACATGAGAAATAATTCACCCCTCCACTTT
-	12	TRBV7-9	TRBJ2-5	-	CASSRTSEAQYF	TGTGCCAGCAGCCGAACGAGTGAGGCCCAGTACTTC
few	15	TRBV15	TRBJ1-4	TRBD1	CATSITDRMNEKLFF	TGTGCCACCAGCATTACGGACAGGATGAATGAAAAACTGTTTTTT
-	16	TRBV18	TRBJ1-4	TRBD1	CASSPNQGDINEKLFF	TGTGCCAGCTCCCCCAACCAGGGGGATATTAATGAAAAACTGTTTTTT
-	11	TRBV20-1	TRBJ2-7	-	CSLQSSYEQYF	TGCAGCCTACAGAGCTCCTACGAGCAGTACTTC
once	11	TRBV5-6	TRBJ1-6	-	CASASNSPLHF	TGTGCCAGCGCCTCAAATTCACCCCTCCACTTT
few	15	TRBV6-5	TRBJ2-7	-	CASSYSIGQTYEQYF	TGTGCCAGCAGTTACTCGATCGGGCAGACCTACGAGCAGTACTTC
-	12	TRBV2	TRBJ2-3	-	CAVGTSADTQYF	TGTGCCGTCGGTACGAGTGCAGATACGCAGTATTTT
-	15	TRBV7-2	TRBJ2-7	TRBD2	CASSPIAGGTLEQYF	TGTGCCAGCAGCCCTATAGCGGGTGGAACCCTCGAGCAGTACTTC
-	13	TRBV7-3	TRBJ1-1	-	CASSLDSNTEAFF	TGTGCCAGCAGCTTAGACAGTAACACTGAAGCTTTCTTT
-	15	TRBV9	TRBJ1-4	TRBD1	CASSGTGTENEKLFF	TGTGCCAGCAGCGGGACCGGGACAGAGAATGAAAAACTGTTTTTT
-	15	TRBV4-3	TRBJ1-1	-	CASSQVGQGNTEAFF	TGCGCCAGCAGCCAAGTGGGGCAGGGGAACACTGAAGCTTTCTTT
-	14	TRBV19	TRBJ2-5	-	CASSQPGTQETQYF	TGTGCCAGTAGTCAACCCGGGACTCAAGAGACCCAGTACTTC